Reported below is one T cell receptor beta chain. Its specificity is not known. Sequenced by immunoSEQ multiplex PCR; TCRdb stores in-frame clones only, minus some. Of fewer than 80,000 clones listed, about 80% are singletons. The sample originates from a study of identifying expanded T cells in peripheral blood. Findings and caveats of the study: Variance in clone template counts between roughly two-week samples significantly increased with total template count across all healthy donors. Over around two and four weeks, about 16 and 20 clones changed, versus around 1.2 between replicates.

The germline CDR1 and CDR2 sequences are LGHNT and FRNRAP. V was shortened by 7 bases and J by 1 base, with 16 bases between the two germline ends. CDR3 size: 15 residues. The sequence was obtained from a person aged 18 to 70 in good health. The J gene is TRBJ1-1, the V gene TRBV12-5; weak D call: TRBD1 (5 bases). Sequencing was performed on blood. DNA of the CDR3: TGTGCTAGTGCACACGGGGGTCGGGGGAACACTGAAGCTTTCTTT. It translates to CASAHGGRGNTEAFF.